This T cell receptor (beta chain) is drawn from a study of identical twins. The CDR3 length is 14 residues. Trimming took 0 bases from V and 6 from J, leaving 8 bases between them. CDR1 and CDR2 from the germline V gene are MNHEY and SMNVEV (reference sequence). Via MiXCR, TCRdb re-called the 5' RACE reads, giving one row per CDR3 protein. The profile shows hundreds of thousands of distinct CDR3 sequences, about 20% of them singletons. These same records also appear under a second study, on T cells expressing NK-cell markers. From that report: NKG2C+ dominant clonotype frequencies in 6 or 7 donors were roughly 1.0-7.5% of CD8+ T cells. The study found these clonotypes also leading the CD3+CD56-NKG2C+ fraction in a few donors.

This TCR was recovered from a woman between 18 and 29 years old in good health. The chain joins TRBV27 to TRBJ2-2; D is ambiguous. The specimen was PBMCs. The CDR3 DNA reads as TGTGCCAGCAGTTTATCCTCCCGATCCGGGGAGCTGTTTTTT. As protein: CASSLSSRSGELFF.